These 20 T cell receptor beta chains originate from one sample sequenced in a study of identical twins. One entry per CDR3 protein, called by TCRdb with MiXCR from the 5' RACE reads. In the table there are roughly 280,000 distinct CDR3 sequences, roughly 9% of which are singletons. Another study also made use of these data, one on yellow fever vaccine responses in identical twins.

What was sequenced was CD8+ T cells sorted from blood. These receptors all stem from a woman between 18 and 29 years old in good health.

This clonotype is a singleton in its sample. V usage is TRBV6-2 or TRBV6-3 and J usage is TRBJ2-7; D might be TRBD1 (6 bases). The CDR3 is 13 amino acids. CDR1 is MNHEY, CDR2 SVGEGT, per germline. The ends were cut back, 8 bases at V and 6 bases at J, with 17 bases in the middle. The CDR3, as DNA: TGTGCCAGCGGGAACAGGGCTTCGGGCGAGCAGTACTTC. This codes for CASGNRASGEQYF.

This clonotype was detected ten times or more. The J gene is TRBJ2-1, the V gene TRBV29-1; D not resolved. Trimming took off 2 bases at V and 2 bases at J, with 10 bases between the two ends. The CDR3 spans 14 residues. CDR1 SQVTM and CDR2 ANQGSEA come from the germline V gene. CDR3 in amino acids: CSVEPDATYNEQFF. The CDR3 coding sequence is TGCAGCGTTGAACCGGACGCGACCTACAATGAGCAGTTCTTC.

This clonotype was observed many times. Written as DNA, the CDR3 is TGTGCCAGCAGTCCCCAGGACAGCGGAAATGAAAAACTGTTTTTT. It is translated as CASSPQDSGNEKLFF. This chain joins TRBV12-3 or TRBV12-4 and TRBJ1-4, with D tentatively TRBD1 (6 bases). CDR3 length equals 15 residues. V was clipped by 5 bases and J by 5 bases, with 15 bases between them.

This clonotype has at least ten counts. This chain links TRBV4-2 with TRBJ2-5, with D uncertain. Germline CDR1 and CDR2: LGHNA and YNFKEQ. This CDR3 contains 16 residues. V lost 0 bases to trimming and J lost 5 bases, with 16 bases between them. DNA for the CDR3: TGTGCCAGCAGCCAAGATCCTGGGCTAGAGGTGGAGACCCAGTACTTC. Encoded protein: CASSQDPGLEVETQYF.

This clonotype has a handful of counts. The V gene is TRBV5-1, the J gene TRBJ2-7; D is perhaps TRBD1 (5 bases). There are 14 residues in the CDR3. Trimming took off 4 bases at V and 1 base at J, with 12 bases between the two ends. Germline CDR1 reads SGHRS; CDR2 reads YFSETQ. In nucleotides, the CDR3 is TGCGCCAGCAGCCAAGTGGACACATCCTACGAGCAGTACTTC. It is translated as CASSQVDTSYEQYF.

This clonotype was counted between two and nine times. The chain employs TRBV11-2 and TRBJ2-3, with 7 bases that match TRBD2. Germline values: CDR1 SGHAT, CDR2 FQNNGV. The CDR3 has 15 residues. V lost 3 bases and J lost 4; bases outside the gene matches: 7. The chain's CDR3 is CASSFGGSVADTQYF. CDR3 in DNA: TGTGCCAGCAGCTTCGGCGGGAGCGTGGCAGATACGCAGTATTTT.

This clonotype was detected many times. The gene calls are TRBV5-1 and TRBJ2-7; D may be TRBD1 or TRBD2 (6 bases each). The CDR3 runs to 15 residues. V was cut by 0 bases and J by 0 bases, with 10 bases left in between. Germline CDR1 SGHRS, CDR2 YFSETQ. CDR3 amino acids: CASSLEGGPSYEQYF. In DNA form, the CDR3 reads TGCGCCAGCAGCTTGGAAGGGGGGCCCTCCTACGAGCAGTACTTC.

This clonotype was detected a few times. V is TRBV29-1 and J is TRBJ2-1; TRBD1 aligns across 7 bases. V lost 1 base, J lost 2 bases, and 8 bases stayed unmatched. The CDR3 spans 16 residues. Germline V CDR1 and CDR2: SQVTM, ANQGSEA. CDR3 DNA: TGCAGCGTTGAAGGGGACAGAAGATCACCCTACAATGAGCAGTTCTTC. Translating gives CSVEGDRRSPYNEQFF.

The chain recombines TRBV3-1 with TRBJ2-7; D is unresolved. This CDR3 spans 15 amino acids. CDR1 and CDR2 from the germline V gene are LGHDT and YNNKEL (reference sequence). V lost 0 bases and J 6 bases, leaving 15 bases between the germline ends. The CDR3 loop is CASSQDSTTPLEQYF. Here the CDR3 DNA reads TGTGCCAGCAGCCAAGATTCGACGACACCCCTCGAGCAGTACTTC.

This clonotype was recorded a few times. The CDR3 spells CSARADLAGQETQYF. The DNA of the CDR3 is TGCAGTGCTAGGGCCGACTTGGCGGGCCAAGAGACCCAGTACTTC. This chain links TRBV20-1 with TRBJ2-5, with a possible D match to TRBD2 (5 bases). The CDR3 runs to 15 residues. V lost 3 bases and J 1 base, leaving 15 bases between the germline ends. Germline assignment: CDR1 DFQATT and CDR2 SNEGSKA (reference sequence).

This clonotype appeared a few times. The CDR3 sequence: CASSLAIAENEQFF. The CDR3 DNA follows: TGTGCCAGCAGCTTGGCGATTGCAGAAAATGAGCAGTTCTTC. The chain combines TRBV5-6 with TRBJ2-1; no definite D call. Germline V gives CDR1 SGHDT, CDR2 YYEEEE. The ends were cut back, 0 bases at V and 7 bases at J, with 11 bases in the middle. The CDR3 contains 14 residues.

This clonotype was detected many times. The chain uses TRBV20-1 and TRBJ2-7; D gene uncertain. CDR3 length: 13 amino acids. Trimming removed 2 bases from V and 3 bases from J, with 11 bases in between. The germline V gene encodes CDR1 DFQATT and CDR2 SNEGSKA (reference sequence). CDR3 region: CSARLPGFYEQYF. CDR3 nucleotide sequence: TGCAGTGCTAGACTACCTGGCTTCTACGAGCAGTACTTC.

At least ten counts were recorded for this clonotype. The chain is built from TRBV28 and TRBJ2-5; a possible D gene is TRBD2 (6 bases). This CDR3 is 13 amino acids long. Trimming took off 6 bases at V and 3 bases at J, with 11 bases between the two ends. Germline assignment: CDR1 MDHEN and CDR2 SYDVKM. CDR3 amino acids: CASRLPGEETQYF. CDR3 nucleotides: TGTGCCAGCAGACTTCCGGGAGAAGAGACCCAGTACTTC.

This clonotype was found many times. The V gene is TRBV10-2, the J gene TRBJ2-1; D may be TRBD1 (5 bases). From germline, CDR1 is WSHSY and CDR2 SAAADI. Between the trimmed V and J ends, which lost 4 bases and 9 bases, there was a span of 16 bases. The CDR3 totals 14 residues. The CDR3: CASSVGVLTSEQFF. The CDR3 region has the DNA TGCGCCAGCAGTGTAGGGGTCCTGACGTCTGAGCAGTTCTTC.

This clonotype has a count of ten or more. The chain recombines TRBV6-5 with TRBJ2-7; D unresolved. This CDR3 is 13 amino acids long. V was clipped by 2 bases and J by 7 bases, with 12 bases between them. Germline V CDR1 and CDR2: MNHEY, SVGAGI. CDR3 DNA: TGTGCCAGCAGTTACGGCATGGACGGGGAGCAGTACTTC. The encoded protein is CASSYGMDGEQYF.

The chain uses TRBV18 and TRBJ2-3; weak D call: TRBD1 (7 bases). Trimming left V 1 base short and J 4 bases short, with 21 bases between. Germline V lookup: CDR1 KGHSH, CDR2 LQKENI. This CDR3 has 18 residues. Here the CDR3 DNA reads TGTGCCAGCTCACCACGGGGTTTCGGACAGGAGGGCCCAGATACGCAGTATTTT. It codes for CASSPRGFGQEGPDTQYF.

This clonotype was seen more than once but under ten times. This rearrangement joins TRBV27 to TRBJ2-5; 10 bases fit TRBD2. Germline V lookup: CDR1 MNHEY, CDR2 SMNVEV (reference sequence). Trimming cost V 6 bases and J 2 bases; bases outside gene matches: 9. The CDR3 covers 16 residues. The CDR3 bases are TGTGCCAGCAGGTCCTCCAGCGGGGGGGTGCAAGAGACCCAGTACTTC. Translated, it gives CASRSSSGGVQETQYF.

This clonotype has only a few counts. The V gene is TRBV4-2, the J gene TRBJ1-1; D unresolved. V lost 2 bases and J lost 11, with 15 bases in between. Germline-derived CDR1 and CDR2 are LGHNA and YNFKEQ. This CDR3 region has 13 residues. CDR3 nucleotides: TGTGCCAGCAGCCAATTGCTTGGTCCCCCGGCTTTCTTT. Amino acids: CASSQLLGPPAFF.

Of note for this clonotype: One base away lies a much larger clone, so this may be a sequencing read error. The chain carries TRBV29-1 and TRBJ2-7; D ambiguous. Germline values: CDR1 SQVTM, CDR2 ANQGSEA. This CDR3 is built from 13 residues. CDR3 in DNA: TGCAGCGTTGAGGACCCGGACCGGTCCGAGCAGTGCTTC. This sequence encodes CSVEDPDRSEQCF.

This clonotype was counted at least ten times. The rearrangement links TRBV12-3 or TRBV12-4 to TRBJ2-7; 9 positions match TRBD2. The CDR3 is 15 amino acids. Trimming at V came to 3 bases and at J to 4 bases, leaving 7 bases not matched to a gene. CDR3 coding DNA: TGTGCCAGCAGTTTGGTAGCGGGAGCTGAATACGAGCAGTACTTC. Amino acid sequence: CASSLVAGAEYEQYF.